The present TCR beta chain was sequenced within a study of vaccination and CD4 T cells after COVID-19. Treatment specified: approximately nine-day PBMC culture with coronavirus spike peptide pools or control peptides (ViraFEST assay). The Oncomine TCR Beta short-read assay was what sequenced the DNA obtained from cultured CD4+ T cells. TCRdb ran MiXCR on the PCR reads and lists one entry per CDR3 protein. The sample holds 4,000 to 6,000 distinct CDR3 sequences, 35% to 50% seen once. With regard to this clonotype: Its matching antigen is unknown.

CDR1 is DFQATT, CDR2 SNEGSKA, per germline (reference sequence). CDR3 length: 14 residues. Deletions cut 0 bases from V and 6 bases from J, with 14 bases between. The sample consisted of CD4+ T cells from blood, cultured in vitro. This sequence originates from a human donor who had recovered from COVID-19. The V gene is TRBV20-1, the J gene TRBJ1-2, with D maybe TRBD1 (6 bases). DNA of the CDR3: TGCAGTGCTAGAGATAATACAGGGCGGGATGGCTACACCTTC. It yields the protein CSARDNTGRDGYTF.